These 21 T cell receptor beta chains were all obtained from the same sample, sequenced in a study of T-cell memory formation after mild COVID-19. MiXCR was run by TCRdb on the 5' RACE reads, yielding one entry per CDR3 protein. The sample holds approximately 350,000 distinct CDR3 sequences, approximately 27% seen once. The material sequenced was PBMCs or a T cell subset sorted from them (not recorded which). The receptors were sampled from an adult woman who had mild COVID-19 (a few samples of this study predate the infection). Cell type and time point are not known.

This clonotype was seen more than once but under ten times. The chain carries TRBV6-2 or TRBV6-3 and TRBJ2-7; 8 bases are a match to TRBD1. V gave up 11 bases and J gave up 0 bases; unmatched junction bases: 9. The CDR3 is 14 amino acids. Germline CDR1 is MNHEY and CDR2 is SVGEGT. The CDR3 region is CAVCRDRSSYEQYF. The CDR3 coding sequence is TGTGCCGTCTGCCGGGACAGGAGCTCCTACGAGCAGTACTTC.

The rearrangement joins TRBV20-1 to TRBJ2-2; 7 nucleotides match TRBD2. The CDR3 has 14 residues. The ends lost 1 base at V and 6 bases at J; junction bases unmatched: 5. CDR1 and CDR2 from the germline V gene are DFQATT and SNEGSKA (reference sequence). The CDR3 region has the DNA TGCAGTGCTAGAGTTTACCGGGGGGCCGGGGAGCTGTTTTTT. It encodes CSARVYRGAGELFF.

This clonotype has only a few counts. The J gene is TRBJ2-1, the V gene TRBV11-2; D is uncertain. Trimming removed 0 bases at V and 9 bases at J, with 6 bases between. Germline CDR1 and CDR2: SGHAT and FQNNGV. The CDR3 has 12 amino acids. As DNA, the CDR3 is TGTGCCAGCAGCTTAGATCGGGCTGAGCAGTTCTTC. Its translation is CASSLDRAEQFF. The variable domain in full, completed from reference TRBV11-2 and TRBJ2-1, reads EAGVAQSPRYKIIEKRQSVAFWCNPISGHATLYWYQQILGQGPKLLIQFQNNGVVDDSQLPKDRFSAERLKGVDSTLKIQPAKLEDSAVYLCASSLDRAEQFFGPGTRLTVL.

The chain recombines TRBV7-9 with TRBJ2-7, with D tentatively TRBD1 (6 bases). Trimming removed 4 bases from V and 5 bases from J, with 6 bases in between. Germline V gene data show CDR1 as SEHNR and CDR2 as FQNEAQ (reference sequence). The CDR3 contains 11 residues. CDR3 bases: TGTGCCAGCAGCTCAGGGGACGAGCAGTACTTC. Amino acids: CASSSGDEQYF.

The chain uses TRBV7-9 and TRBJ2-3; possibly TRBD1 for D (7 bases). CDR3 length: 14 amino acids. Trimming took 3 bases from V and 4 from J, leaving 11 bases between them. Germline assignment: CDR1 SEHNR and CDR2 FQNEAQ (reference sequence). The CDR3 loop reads CASSFRGEADTQYF. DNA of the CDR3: TGTGCCAGCAGCTTCAGGGGGGAGGCAGATACGCAGTATTTT.

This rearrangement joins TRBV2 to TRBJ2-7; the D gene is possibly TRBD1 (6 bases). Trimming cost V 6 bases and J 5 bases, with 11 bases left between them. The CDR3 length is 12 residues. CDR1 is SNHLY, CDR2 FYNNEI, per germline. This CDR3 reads CASRKQGNEQYF. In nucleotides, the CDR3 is TGTGCCAGCAGGAAACAGGGAAACGAGCAGTACTTC. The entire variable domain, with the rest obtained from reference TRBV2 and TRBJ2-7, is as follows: EPEVTQTPSHQVTQMGQEVILRCVPISNHLYFYWYRQILGQKVEFLVSFYNNEISEKSEIFDDQFSVERPDGSNFTLKIRSTKLEDSAMYFCASRKQGNEQYFGPGTRLTVT.

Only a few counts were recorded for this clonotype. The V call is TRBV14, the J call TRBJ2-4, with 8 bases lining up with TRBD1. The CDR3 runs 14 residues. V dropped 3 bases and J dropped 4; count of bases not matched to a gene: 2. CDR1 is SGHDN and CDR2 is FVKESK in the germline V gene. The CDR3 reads CASSQDRVKNIQYF. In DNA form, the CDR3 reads TGTGCCAGCAGCCAGGACAGGGTAAAAAACATTCAGTACTTC.

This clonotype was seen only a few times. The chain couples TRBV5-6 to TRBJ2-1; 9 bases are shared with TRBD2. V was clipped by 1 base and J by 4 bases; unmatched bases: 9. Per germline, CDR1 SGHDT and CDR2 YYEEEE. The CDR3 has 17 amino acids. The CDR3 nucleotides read TGTGCCAGCAGCTTGACGGCTAGCGGGAATGGGTACAATGAGCAGTTCTTC. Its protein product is CASSLTASGNGYNEQFF.

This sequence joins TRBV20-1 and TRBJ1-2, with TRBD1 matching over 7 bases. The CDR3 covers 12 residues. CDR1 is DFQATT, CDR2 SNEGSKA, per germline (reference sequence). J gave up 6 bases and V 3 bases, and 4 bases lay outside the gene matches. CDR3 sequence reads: CSASRGGNGYTF. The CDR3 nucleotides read TGCAGTGCTAGTCGAGGGGGCAATGGCTACACCTTC.

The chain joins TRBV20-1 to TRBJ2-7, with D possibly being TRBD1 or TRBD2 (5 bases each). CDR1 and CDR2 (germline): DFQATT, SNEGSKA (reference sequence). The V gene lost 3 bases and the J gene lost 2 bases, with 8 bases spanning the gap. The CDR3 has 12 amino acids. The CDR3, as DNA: TGCAGTGCTAGCGGGGACCCCTACGAGCAGTACTTC. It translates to CSASGDPYEQYF.

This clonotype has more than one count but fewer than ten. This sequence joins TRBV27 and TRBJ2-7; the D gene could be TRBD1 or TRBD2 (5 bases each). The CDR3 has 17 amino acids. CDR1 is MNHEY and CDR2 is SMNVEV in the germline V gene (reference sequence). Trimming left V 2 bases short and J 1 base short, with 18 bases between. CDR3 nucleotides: TGTGCCAGCAGTTTAAGTCCTTGGGACGGCGGGTCCTACGAGCAGTACTTC. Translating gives CASSLSPWDGGSYEQYF.

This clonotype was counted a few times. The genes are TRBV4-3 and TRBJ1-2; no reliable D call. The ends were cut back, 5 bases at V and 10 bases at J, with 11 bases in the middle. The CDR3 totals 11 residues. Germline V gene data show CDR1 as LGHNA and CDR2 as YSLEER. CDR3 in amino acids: CASSDRRVYTF. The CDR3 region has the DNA TGCGCCAGCAGCGACCGACGTGTCTACACCTTC.

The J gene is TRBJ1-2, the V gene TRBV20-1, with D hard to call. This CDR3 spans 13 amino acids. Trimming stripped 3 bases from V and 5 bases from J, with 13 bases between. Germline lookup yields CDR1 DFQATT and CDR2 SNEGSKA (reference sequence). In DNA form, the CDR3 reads TGCAGTGCTAGGACATCGGAGCTATATGGCTACACCTTC. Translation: CSARTSELYGYTF.

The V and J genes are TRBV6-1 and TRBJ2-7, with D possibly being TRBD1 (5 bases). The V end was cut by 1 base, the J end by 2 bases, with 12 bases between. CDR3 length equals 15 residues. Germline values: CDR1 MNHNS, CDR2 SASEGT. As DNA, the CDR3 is TGTGCCAGCAGTGAAGGGGCAGGGCCAACCTACGAGCAGTACTTC. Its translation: CASSEGAGPTYEQYF.

For the CDR3, the DNA is TGTGCCATCAGTAGCGCGGGACAGTTTGCCTACAATGAGCAGTTCTTC. Translated, it gives CAISSAGQFAYNEQFF. The V gene is TRBV10-3, the J gene TRBJ2-1, with D possibly being TRBD1 (7 bases). This CDR3 region has 16 residues. CDR1 and CDR2 (germline): ENHRY, SYGVKD. V dropped 5 bases and J dropped 2 bases, with 16 bases sitting between them.

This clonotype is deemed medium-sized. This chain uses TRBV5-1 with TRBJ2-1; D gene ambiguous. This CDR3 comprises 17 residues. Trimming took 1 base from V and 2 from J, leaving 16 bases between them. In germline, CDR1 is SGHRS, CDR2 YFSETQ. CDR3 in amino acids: CASSLSPLGGPYNEQFF. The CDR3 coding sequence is TGCGCCAGCAGCTTGTCCCCCCTGGGCGGCCCCTACAATGAGCAGTTCTTC.

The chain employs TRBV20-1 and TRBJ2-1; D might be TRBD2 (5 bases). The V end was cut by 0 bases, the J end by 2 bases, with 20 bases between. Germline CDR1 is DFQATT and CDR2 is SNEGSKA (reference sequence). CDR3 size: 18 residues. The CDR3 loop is CSARDKPRGLAPYNEQFF. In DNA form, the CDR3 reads TGCAGTGCTAGAGATAAGCCCCGTGGGCTAGCCCCCTACAATGAGCAGTTCTTC.

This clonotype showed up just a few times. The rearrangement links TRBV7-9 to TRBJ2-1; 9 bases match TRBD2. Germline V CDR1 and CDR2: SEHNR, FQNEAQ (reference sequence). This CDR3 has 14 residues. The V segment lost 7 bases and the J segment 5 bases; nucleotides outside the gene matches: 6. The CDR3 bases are TGTGCCAGCACCTTGGCGGGAGGGGACAATGAGCAGTTCTTC. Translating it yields CASTLAGGDNEQFF.

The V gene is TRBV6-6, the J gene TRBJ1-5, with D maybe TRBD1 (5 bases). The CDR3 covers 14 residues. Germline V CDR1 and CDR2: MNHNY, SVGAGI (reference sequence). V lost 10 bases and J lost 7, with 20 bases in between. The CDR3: CATHPAGLKQPQHF. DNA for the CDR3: TGTGCCACCCACCCGGCAGGGCTCAAGCAGCCCCAGCATTTT.

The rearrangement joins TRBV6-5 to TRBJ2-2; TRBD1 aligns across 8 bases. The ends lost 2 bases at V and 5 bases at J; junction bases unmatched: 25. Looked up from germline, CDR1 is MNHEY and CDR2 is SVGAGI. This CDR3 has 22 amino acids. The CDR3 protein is CASSYRTIPSRQGSADTGELFF. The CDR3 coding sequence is TGTGCCAGCAGTTACCGAACGATTCCTTCACGACAGGGGTCTGCGGATACCGGGGAGCTGTTTTTT.

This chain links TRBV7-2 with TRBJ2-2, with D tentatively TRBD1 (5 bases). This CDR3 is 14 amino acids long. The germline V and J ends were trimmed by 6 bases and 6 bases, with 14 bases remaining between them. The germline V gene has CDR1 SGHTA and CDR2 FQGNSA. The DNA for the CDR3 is TGTGCCAGCAGTCCCTTTCCAGGGTCCGGGGAGCTGTTTTTT. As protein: CASSPFPGSGELFF.